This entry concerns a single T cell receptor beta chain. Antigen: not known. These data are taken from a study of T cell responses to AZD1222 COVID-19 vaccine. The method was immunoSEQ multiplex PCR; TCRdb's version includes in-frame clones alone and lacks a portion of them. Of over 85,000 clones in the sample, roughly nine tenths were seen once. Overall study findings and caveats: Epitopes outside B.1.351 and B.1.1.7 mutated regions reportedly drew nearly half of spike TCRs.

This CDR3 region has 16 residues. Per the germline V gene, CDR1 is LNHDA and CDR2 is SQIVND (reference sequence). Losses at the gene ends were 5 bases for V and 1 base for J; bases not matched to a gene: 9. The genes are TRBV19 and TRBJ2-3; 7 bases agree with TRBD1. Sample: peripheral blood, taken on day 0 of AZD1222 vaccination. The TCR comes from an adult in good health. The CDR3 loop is CASSVGQTGRTDTQYF. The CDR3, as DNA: TGTGCCAGTAGTGTGGGGCAGACAGGGCGCACAGATACGCAGTATTTT.